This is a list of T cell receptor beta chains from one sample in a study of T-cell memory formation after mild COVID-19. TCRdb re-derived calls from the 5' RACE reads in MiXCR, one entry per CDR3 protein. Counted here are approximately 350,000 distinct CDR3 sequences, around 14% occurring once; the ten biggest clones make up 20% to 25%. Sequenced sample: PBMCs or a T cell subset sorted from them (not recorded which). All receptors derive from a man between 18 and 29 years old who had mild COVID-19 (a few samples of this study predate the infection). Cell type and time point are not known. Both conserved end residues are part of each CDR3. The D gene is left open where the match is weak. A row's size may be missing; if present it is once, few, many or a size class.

cdr3_aa: CASSLSGYEAFF; cdr3_nt: TGTGCCAGCAGCTTATCAGGGTATGAAGCTTTCTTT; v_call: TRBV11-2; j_call: TRBJ1-1; clone_size: few; d_call: .
cdr3_aa: CASARQGDTEAFF; cdr3_nt: TGTGCCAGCGCTCGGCAGGGAGACACTGAAGCTTTCTTT; v_call: TRBV7-2; j_call: TRBJ1-1; clone_size: few; d_call: .
cdr3_aa: CASKSGANVLTF; cdr3_nt: TGTGCCAGTAAGTCTGGGGCCAACGTCCTGACTTTC; v_call: TRBV19; j_call: TRBJ2-6; clone_size: .; d_call: .
cdr3_aa: CASSFYKNTGELFF; cdr3_nt: TGCGCCAGCAGCTTTTACAAAAACACCGGGGAGCTGTTTTTT; v_call: TRBV5-1; j_call: TRBJ2-2; clone_size: few; d_call: .
cdr3_aa: CSVDKGWVSTDTQYF; cdr3_nt: TGCAGCGTTGATAAGGGATGGGTGAGCACAGATACGCAGTATTTT; v_call: TRBV29-1; j_call: TRBJ2-3; clone_size: few; d_call: .
cdr3_aa: CASSQLNRGPSNQPQHF; cdr3_nt: TGTGCCAGCAGCCAATTGAACAGGGGGCCCAGCAATCAGCCCCAGCATTTT; v_call: TRBV7-8; j_call: TRBJ1-5; clone_size: .; d_call: TRBD1
cdr3_aa: CSVERIRAEYTDTQYF; cdr3_nt: TGCAGCGTTGAAAGGATTAGGGCAGAATACACAGATACGCAGTATTTT; v_call: TRBV29-1; j_call: TRBJ2-3; clone_size: few; d_call: .
cdr3_aa: CASSQDSWDEAFF; cdr3_nt: TGCGCCAGCAGCCAAGATAGCTGGGATGAAGCTTTCTTT; v_call: TRBV4-3; j_call: TRBJ1-1; clone_size: .; d_call: .
cdr3_aa: CASSLVAGETLRNF; cdr3_nt: TGTGCCAGCAGCTTAGTAGCGGGGGAGACCCTACGGAACTTC; v_call: TRBV7-2; j_call: TRBJ2-5; clone_size: .; d_call: TRBD2
cdr3_aa: CASSYSGVEQFF; cdr3_nt: TGTGCCAGCAGTTACAGTGGGGTGGAGCAGTTCTTC; v_call: TRBV6-2/TRBV6-3; j_call: TRBJ2-1; clone_size: .; d_call: .
cdr3_aa: CASSLATGSPNYGYTF; cdr3_nt: TGCGCCAGCAGCTTGGCTACAGGCAGCCCTAACTATGGCTACACCTTC; v_call: TRBV5-1; j_call: TRBJ1-2; clone_size: .; d_call: .
cdr3_aa: CASSQDSLLGGSGRTDTQYF; cdr3_nt: TGTGCCAGCAGCCAAGATTCGCTCTTGGGTGGGTCGGGCCGCACAGATACGCAGTATTTT; v_call: TRBV14; j_call: TRBJ2-3; clone_size: .; d_call: .
cdr3_aa: CSAGGPAGPGELFF; cdr3_nt: TGCAGTGCTGGGGGTCCCGCCGGCCCCGGGGAGCTGTTTTTT; v_call: TRBV20-1; j_call: TRBJ2-2; clone_size: few; d_call: .
cdr3_aa: CASSLIRPDRDSPNSPLHF; cdr3_nt: TGTGCCAGCAGCTTAATTCGGCCCGACCGGGACAGTCCCAATTCACCCCTCCACTTT; v_call: TRBV11-2; j_call: TRBJ1-6; clone_size: few; d_call: TRBD1
cdr3_aa: CSVGTTEGYTF; cdr3_nt: TGCAGCGTTGGGACCACGGAGGGCTACACCTTC; v_call: TRBV29-1; j_call: TRBJ1-2; clone_size: .; d_call: .
cdr3_aa: CASSYAPVSHEQFF; cdr3_nt: TGTGCCAGCAGTTACGCTCCCGTTTCCCATGAGCAGTTCTTC; v_call: TRBV6-5; j_call: TRBJ2-1; clone_size: .; d_call: .
cdr3_aa: CSAPRGTADPAQHF; cdr3_nt: TGCAGTGCCCCGAGGGGGACAGCAGATCCAGCCCAGCATTTT; v_call: TRBV20-1; j_call: TRBJ1-5; clone_size: .; d_call: TRBD1
cdr3_aa: CASGVNSGNTIYF; cdr3_nt: TGTGCTAGCGGGGTGAACTCTGGAAACACCATATATTTT; v_call: TRBV2; j_call: TRBJ1-3; clone_size: many; d_call: .
cdr3_aa: CASSATGGSNQHQHF; cdr3_nt: TGTGCCAGCAGCGCGACAGGGGGGAGCAATCAGCACCAGCATTTT; v_call: TRBV7-2; j_call: TRBJ1-5; clone_size: .; d_call: TRBD1
cdr3_aa: CASSLTLNCTGGAENPNQPQHF; cdr3_nt: TGTGCCAGCAGCTTAACCCTCAATTGCACAGGGGGCGCAGAAAACCCAAATCAGCCCCAGCATTTT; v_call: TRBV7-4; j_call: TRBJ1-5; clone_size: .; d_call: TRBD1
cdr3_aa: CASTPGENYGYTF; cdr3_nt: TGTGCCAGCACCCCGGGCGAAAACTATGGCTACACCTTC; v_call: TRBV6-5; j_call: TRBJ1-2; clone_size: many; d_call: .
cdr3_aa: CASRPEGVDIQYF; cdr3_nt: TGTGCCAGCAGACCGGAGGGGGTGGACATTCAGTACTTC; v_call: TRBV12-3/TRBV12-4; j_call: TRBJ2-4; clone_size: few; d_call: .
cdr3_aa: CASWRGVDTGELFF; cdr3_nt: TGCGCCAGCTGGCGAGGGGTGGACACCGGGGAGCTGTTTTTT; v_call: TRBV5-1; j_call: TRBJ2-2; clone_size: few; d_call: .
cdr3_aa: CASSLFGGIGSSYEQYF; cdr3_nt: TGTGCCAGCAGTTTATTCGGGGGAATTGGGAGCTCCTACGAGCAGTACTTC; v_call: TRBV12-3/TRBV12-4; j_call: TRBJ2-7; clone_size: few; d_call: .
cdr3_aa: CASSQDMNDRGGGEKLFF; cdr3_nt: TGCGCCAGCAGCCAAGATATGAACGACAGGGGAGGAGGAGAAAAACTGTTTTTT; v_call: TRBV4-3; j_call: TRBJ1-4; clone_size: .; d_call: TRBD1
cdr3_aa: CASRPGQWGETQYF; cdr3_nt: TGCGCCAGCAGACCCGGACAGTGGGGCGAGACCCAGTACTTC; v_call: TRBV10-2; j_call: TRBJ2-5; clone_size: .; d_call: .
cdr3_aa: CASRQTGAGNTIYF; cdr3_nt: TGCGCCAGCAGACAAACAGGGGCCGGAAACACCATATATTTT; v_call: TRBV5-1; j_call: TRBJ1-3; clone_size: .; d_call: TRBD1
cdr3_aa: CASSSFRGTVDSYEQYF; cdr3_nt: TGCGCCAGCAGCTCCTTTAGGGGTACAGTAGACTCCTACGAGCAGTACTTC; v_call: TRBV4-1; j_call: TRBJ2-7; clone_size: few; d_call: .
cdr3_aa: CASSRYGQGSTGELFF; cdr3_nt: TGTGCCAGCAGTCGGTACGGACAGGGGAGCACCGGGGAGCTGTTTTTT; v_call: TRBV6-2/TRBV6-3; j_call: TRBJ2-2; clone_size: .; d_call: TRBD1
cdr3_aa: CASSYSQAETQYF; cdr3_nt: TGTGCCAGCAGTTACTCGCAGGCGGAGACCCAGTACTTC; v_call: TRBV6-2/TRBV6-3; j_call: TRBJ2-5; clone_size: .; d_call: .
cdr3_aa: CASSELTRENYGYTF; cdr3_nt: TGTGCCAGCAGTGAATTAACGAGAGAGAACTATGGCTACACCTTC; v_call: TRBV25-1; j_call: TRBJ1-2; clone_size: many; d_call: .
cdr3_aa: CASSPQGRIPEAFF; cdr3_nt: TGTGCCAGCAGTCCGCAGGGACGGATCCCTGAAGCTTTCTTT; v_call: TRBV25-1; j_call: TRBJ1-1; clone_size: .; d_call: .
cdr3_aa: CASKRGTEAFF; cdr3_nt: TGTGCCAGCAAGAGGGGCACTGAAGCTTTCTTT; v_call: TRBV27; j_call: TRBJ1-1; clone_size: many; d_call: .
cdr3_aa: CASSLGQGWDTEAFF; cdr3_nt: TGTGCCAGCAGTTTGGGACAGGGGTGGGACACTGAAGCTTTCTTT; v_call: TRBV12-3/TRBV12-4; j_call: TRBJ1-1; clone_size: .; d_call: TRBD1
cdr3_aa: CASSPGTRGGNSPLHF; cdr3_nt: TGTGCCAGCAGCCCGGGGACCCGGGGGGGGAATTCACCCCTCCACTTT; v_call: TRBV7-2; j_call: TRBJ1-6; clone_size: .; d_call: .